These 17 T cell receptor beta chains came from one sample sequenced in a study of T cell repertoires in cytomegalovirus infection. TCRdb used MiXCR to reprocess the reads, holding one entry per CDR3 protein. The sample includes some 940,000 distinct CDR3 sequences, approximately 31% of them seen just once. These TCRs' antigens remain unknown. The sequencing used cultured CD8+ T cells from PBMCs, collected from culture after CMV antigen stimulation. The receptors were gathered from a human donor in good health (CMV status not recorded). Some clones in this sample may be carry-over from other donors' samples.

The sample holds a few counts of this clonotype. The V and J genes are TRBV5-1 and TRBJ2-2, with D maybe TRBD2 (5 bases). V lost 3 bases and J 4 bases, leaving 19 bases between the germline ends. Germline CDR1 is SGHRS and CDR2 is YFSETQ. The CDR3 is 17 amino acids. The chain's CDR3 is CASSSEEYAGGTGELFF. The CDR3 DNA is TGCGCCAGCAGCTCGGAGGAGTACGCCGGAGGCACCGGGGAGCTGTTTTTT.

The CDR3 coding sequence is TGTGCCAGCTCGGAGGTGGGGGCTATATACTCCTACAATGAGCAGTTCTTC. Translation gives CASSEVGAIYSYNEQFF. The gene calls are TRBV2 and TRBJ2-1; a possible D gene is TRBD1 (6 bases). The length of the CDR3 is 17 residues. Germline V gene data show CDR1 as SNHLY and CDR2 as FYNNEI. Between the trimmed V and J ends, which lost 8 bases and 0 bases, there was a span of 20 bases.

This clonotype was detected many times. The chain recombines TRBV6-1 with TRBJ1-4; 7 bases are a match to TRBD1. V shed 6 bases, J shed 6 bases, and the junction held 7 bases outside the gene matches. CDR1 is MNHNS and CDR2 is SASEGT in the germline V gene. CDR3 length: 14 residues. CDR3: CASRSGGSHEKLFF. CDR3 nucleotides: TGTGCCAGCAGGTCAGGGGGGTCCCATGAAAAACTGTTTTTT.

The chain joins TRBV29-1 to TRBJ2-1; the D gene is possibly TRBD1 (7 bases). This CDR3 is 14 amino acids long. V lost 6 bases and J lost 4, with 16 bases in between. Germline values: CDR1 SQVTM, CDR2 ANQGSEA. The CDR3 here is CSVDGGTAYNEQFF. CDR3 coding DNA: TGCAGCGTCGATGGGGGGACAGCTTACAATGAGCAGTTCTTC.

The chain uses TRBV29-1 and TRBJ2-1; possible D gene TRBD1, 6 bases. CDR1 and CDR2 (germline): SQVTM, ANQGSEA. Trimming removed 7 bases from V and 14 bases from J, with 24 bases in between. The CDR3 runs 13 residues. CDR3 sequence reads: CSAGLETSKGEFF. The CDR3 bases are TGCAGCGCAGGATTGGAAACTTCGAAGGGGGAGTTCTTC.

This rearrangement joins TRBV5-1 to TRBJ1-1, with D possibly TRBD1 on 5 matching bases. Trimming stripped 5 bases from V and 0 bases from J, with 17 bases between. In germline, CDR1 is SGHRS, CDR2 YFSETQ. The CDR3 runs 16 residues. The CDR3 nucleotides read TGCGCCAGCAGTTTCAAGGGGCCCGGGGTGAACACTGAAGCTTTCTTT. Its protein is CASSFKGPGVNTEAFF.

The chain employs TRBV5-5 and TRBJ2-1; D not certain. The V end lost 0 bases, the J end lost 0 bases, and 13 bases lay between the germline ends. This CDR3 contains 17 residues. The germline CDR1 and CDR2 sequences are SGHKS and YYEKEE (reference sequence). This CDR3 is CASSLDLTSSSYNEQFF. The CDR3 DNA reads TGTGCCAGCAGCTTGGATCTTACGTCGAGCTCCTACAATGAGCAGTTCTTC. The full variable domain, rest sourced from reference TRBV5-5 and TRBJ2-1, is DAGVTQSPTHLIKTRGQQVTLRCSPISGHKSVSWYQQVLGQGPQFIFQYYEKEERGRGNFPDRFSARQFPNYSSELNVNALLLGDSALYLCASSLDLTSSSYNEQFFGPGTRLTVL.

Only a few counts were recorded for this clonotype. The chain joins TRBV5-7 to TRBJ2-7, with a weak D call TRBD2 (7 bases). TRBV5-7 falls under the ORF class, with uncertain function. The germline V and J ends were trimmed by 2 bases and 6 bases, with 12 bases remaining between them. CDR3 length: 13 residues. The chain's CDR3 is CASSFHREGEQYF. In DNA, the CDR3 is TGTGCCAGCAGCTTCCACAGGGAGGGCGAGCAGTACTTC.

This clonotype was seen only a few times. This chain joins TRBV18 and TRBJ1-5, with D possibly matching TRBD1 (5 bases). The germline V gene has CDR1 KGHSH and CDR2 LQKENI. The V end was cut by 3 bases, the J end by 6 bases, with 9 bases between. The length of the CDR3 is 13 residues. The CDR3 protein is CASSPGGSQPQHF. As DNA, the CDR3 is TGTGCCAGCTCACCGGGGGGTTCTCAGCCCCAGCATTTT.

At least ten counts were recorded for this clonotype. This chain joins TRBV4-2 and TRBJ2-1; D remains unclear. CDR3 length: 17 amino acids. Trimming stripped 1 base from V and 3 bases from J, with 16 bases between. CDR1 and CDR2 (germline): LGHNA, YNFKEQ. The CDR3, as DNA: TGTGCCAGCAGCCAAGCGGGCCGCGGTCTTGTCTACAATGAGCAGTTCTTC. It yields the protein CASSQAGRGLVYNEQFF.

CDR3 nucleotides: TGTGCCAGCAGCTTACTCCCGGGGGGGCCCCATGAGCAGTTCTTC. Protein sequence: CASSLLPGGPHEQFF. The V and J genes are TRBV7-3 and TRBJ2-1, with TRBD2 matching over 8 bases. V dropped 2 bases and J dropped 8; count of bases not matched to a gene: 8. This CDR3 is 15 amino acids long. The germline V gene has CDR1 SGHTA and CDR2 FQGTGA.

The CDR3 sequence: CASSVDPAMYNYGYTF. CDR3 bases: TGTGCCAGCAGTGTGGATCCCGCGATGTATAACTATGGCTACACCTTC. The V and J genes are TRBV6-1 and TRBJ1-2, with D hard to call. In germline, CDR1 is MNHNS, CDR2 SASEGT. Trimming pared 4 bases from V and 1 base from J, leaving 16 bases between. This CDR3 has 16 amino acids.

V is TRBV28 and J is TRBJ1-5; D remains ambiguous. The CDR3 has 14 amino acids. Germline loops: CDR1 MDHEN, CDR2 SYDVKM. Trimming removed 5 bases at V and 7 bases at J, with 15 bases between. The CDR3 DNA reads TGTGCCAGCAGTCCCCGGCAGCGGGTCCAGCCCCAGCATTTT. It codes for CASSPRQRVQPQHF.

Turning to this clonotype: Relative to the germline gene, one junction end is altered; a read error may explain this. This chain links TRBV20-1 with TRBJ2-3, with TRBD2 matching over 9 bases. Germline V gene data show CDR1 as DFQATT and CDR2 as SNEGSKA (reference sequence). The CDR3 is made up of 17 amino acids. For the CDR3, the DNA is TGCAGTGTTAGACCCTCTTCTAGCGGGGTTAGCACAGATACGCAGTATTTT. It yields the protein CSVRPSSSGVSTDTQYF.

The gene calls are TRBV11-2 and TRBJ1-1; D remains ambiguous. V was trimmed by 3 bases and J by 1 base, leaving 18 bases between them. The V gene's germline CDR1 is SGHAT and CDR2 FQNNGV. The CDR3 extends over 17 amino acids. CDR3 in amino acids: CASSFWLRGRANTEAFF. The DNA of the CDR3 is TGTGCCAGCAGCTTTTGGTTGAGAGGGAGGGCGAACACTGAAGCTTTCTTT. The full variable domain, in which reference TRBV11-2 and TRBJ1-1 provide the parts outside the CDR3, is EAGVAQSPRYKIIEKRQSVAFWCNPISGHATLYWYQQILGQGPKLLIQFQNNGVVDDSQLPKDRFSAERLKGVDSTLKIQPAKLEDSAVYLCASSFWLRGRANTEAFFGQGTRLTVV.

This clonotype was found many times. The chain has TRBV7-6 and TRBJ1-2; D is unclear. The CDR3 sequence is 14 residues long. From germline, CDR1 is SGHVS and CDR2 FNYEAQ. The V and J ends lost 5 bases and 6 bases respectively, with 16 bases between them. The CDR3 DNA follows: TGTGCCAGCAGCACACTGACGAGGGTTCATGGCTACACCTTC. Its translation is CASSTLTRVHGYTF.

This clonotype was counted once. The rearrangement uses TRBV6-2 or TRBV6-3 and TRBJ1-2; D uncertain. Germline V gives CDR1 MNHEY, CDR2 SVGEGT. V was pared by 4 bases and J by 4 bases, with 13 bases between. The CDR3 consists of 14 residues. The CDR3 loop is CASSLLPSSYGYTF. DNA for the CDR3: TGTGCCAGCAGTTTGCTGCCGTCCTCCTATGGCTACACCTTC.